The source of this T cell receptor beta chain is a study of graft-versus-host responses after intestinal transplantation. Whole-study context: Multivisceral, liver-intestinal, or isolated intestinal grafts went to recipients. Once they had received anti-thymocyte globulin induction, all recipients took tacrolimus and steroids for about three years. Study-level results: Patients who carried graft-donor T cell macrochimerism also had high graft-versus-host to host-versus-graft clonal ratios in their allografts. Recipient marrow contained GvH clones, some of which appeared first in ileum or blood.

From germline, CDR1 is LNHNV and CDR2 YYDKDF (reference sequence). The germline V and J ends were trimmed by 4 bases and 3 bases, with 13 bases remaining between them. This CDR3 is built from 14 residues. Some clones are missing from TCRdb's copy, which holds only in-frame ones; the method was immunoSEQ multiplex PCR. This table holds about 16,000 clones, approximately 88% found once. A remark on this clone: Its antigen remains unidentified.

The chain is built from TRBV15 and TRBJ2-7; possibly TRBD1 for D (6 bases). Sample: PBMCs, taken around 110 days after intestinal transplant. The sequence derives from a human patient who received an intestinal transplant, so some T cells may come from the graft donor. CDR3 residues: CATSTGRGGYEQYF. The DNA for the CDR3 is TGTGCCACCAGCACCGGCAGGGGCGGCTACGAGCAGTACTTC.